The 27 T cell receptor beta chains listed next were all sequenced from one sample in a study of human T cells and chemical hapten exposure. Time point defined: pre-sensitization, week 0. Treatment here: therapeutic diphenylcyclopropenone sensitization with weekly scalp DPC. From the RACE reads, TCRdb called clonotypes with MiXCR, one entry per CDR3 protein. This table has some 330,000 distinct CDR3 sequences, roughly 6% appearing once. Sequenced here: whole blood, sampled in connection with sensitization to the hapten diphenylcyclopropenone (DPC). The receptors come from a woman aged 18-29 years with alopecia areata. Some clones in this sample may be carry-over from other donors' samples.

This clonotype was seen at least ten times. The chain joins TRBV3-1 to TRBJ2-3; 10 positions agree with TRBD2. The germline gives CDR1 LGHDT, CDR2 YNNKEL (reference sequence). This CDR3 has 16 amino acids. V was pared by 0 bases and J by 5 bases, with 5 bases of the junction left unmatched. Here the CDR3 reads CASSQETSGALDTQYF. CDR3 DNA: TGTGCCAGCAGCCAAGAAACTAGCGGGGCCCTAGATACGCAGTATTTT.

The chain employs TRBV7-8 and TRBJ2-3, with TRBD2 matching over 12 bases. Germline V lookup: CDR1 SGHVS, CDR2 FQNEAQ. The CDR3 covers 18 residues. V gave up 5 bases and J gave up 2 bases; unmatched junction bases: 11. The CDR3 bases are TGTGCCAGCAGCCCAATACAAGGACTAGCGGGAAACACAGATACGCAGTATTTT. This encodes CASSPIQGLAGNTDTQYF.

This clonotype was seen ten or more times. The V call is TRBV6-2 or TRBV6-3, the J call TRBJ1-5, with no clear D. Trimming stripped 2 bases from V and 2 bases from J, with 19 bases between. The CDR3 has 18 amino acids. Per the germline V gene, CDR1 is MNHEY and CDR2 is SVGEGT. CDR3 DNA sequence: TGTGCCAGCAGTTACCAGCTTGGACGGCTGGAGGGCAATCAGCCCCAGCATTTT. This encodes CASSYQLGRLEGNQPQHF.

The sample holds many counts of this clonotype. The chain employs TRBV10-3 and TRBJ2-5; 8 bases line up with TRBD2. Germline V gene lookup returns CDR1 ENHRY and CDR2 SYGVKD. This CDR3 has 16 amino acids. The ends lost 5 bases at V and 2 bases at J; junction bases unmatched: 10. CDR3 nucleotide sequence: TGTGCCATCAGTAACTTTCAAGCGGGGGAACAAGAGACCCAGTACTTC. Translated, it gives CAISNFQAGEQETQYF.

The J gene is TRBJ2-2, the V gene TRBV6-6, with TRBD1 identical over 9 bases. The CDR3 consists of 14 residues. Per the germline V gene, CDR1 is MNHNY and CDR2 is SVGAGI (reference sequence). V lost 4 bases and J lost 7; bases outside the gene matches: 4. The CDR3 sequence is CASSSTGGGGELFF. CDR3 in DNA: TGTGCCAGCAGTTCTACAGGGGGCGGCGGGGAGCTGTTTTTT.

This clonotype came up a few times. This sequence joins TRBV7-2 and TRBJ2-3; TRBD2 matches at 8 bases. Germline V gene data show CDR1 as SGHTA and CDR2 as FQGNSA. V gave up 5 bases and J gave up 1 base; unmatched junction bases: 8. CDR3 size: 16 residues. CDR3 amino acids: CASSAGPAGGTDTQYF. In nucleotides, the CDR3 is TGTGCCAGCAGCGCCGGCCCAGCGGGGGGCACAGATACGCAGTATTTT. Using reference TRBV7-2 and TRBJ2-3 for the parts outside the CDR3, the full variable domain is GAGVSQSPSNKVTEKGKDVELRCDPISGHTALYWYRQSLGQGLEFLIYFQGNSAPDKSGLPSDRFSAERTGGSVSTLTIQRTQQEDSAVYLCASSAGPAGGTDTQYFGPGTRLTVL.

This clonotype was observed a few times. The chain employs TRBV18 and TRBJ2-3, with 9 bases that match TRBD1. Germline values: CDR1 KGHSH, CDR2 LQKENI. V shed 4 bases and J 5 bases; nucleotides not matched to a gene: 7. CDR3 length: 15 amino acids. The CDR3 reads CASSLRDRVIDTQYF. CDR3 DNA sequence: TGTGCCAGCTCACTACGGGACAGGGTTATAGATACGCAGTATTTT.

This clonotype was detected a few times. The chain links TRBV4-2 to TRBJ1-2, with a tentative D call TRBD1 (6 bases). Germline assignment: CDR1 LGHNA and CDR2 YNFKEQ. The CDR3 runs to 13 residues. Deletions cut 5 bases from V and 5 bases from J, with 12 bases between. CDR3 loop: CASSVQGGYGYTF. CDR3 sequence (DNA): TGTGCCAGCAGCGTACAGGGAGGGTATGGCTACACCTTC.

Only a few counts were recorded for this clonotype. The V gene is TRBV20-1, the J gene TRBJ2-3; D unresolved. The germline CDR1 and CDR2 sequences are DFQATT and SNEGSKA (reference sequence). The CDR3 is 12 amino acids. Trimming pared 4 bases from V and 3 bases from J, leaving 8 bases between. DNA for the CDR3: TGCAGTGCTAAGGCGAGTACAGATACGCAGTATTTT. It is translated as CSAKASTDTQYF.

This clonotype was seen only a few times. The CDR3, as DNA: TGTGCCAGCAGTTTGGGCCGGGACAGACGCTCCTACGAGCAGTACTTC. Translation gives CASSLGRDRRSYEQYF. The genes are TRBV27 and TRBJ2-7; 7 bases match TRBD1. The CDR3 consists of 16 residues. V lost 3 bases to trimming and J lost 0 bases; unmatched junction nucleotides: 8. Germline-derived CDR1 and CDR2 are MNHEY and SMNVEV (reference sequence).

This clonotype was seen a handful of times. The chain uses TRBV5-1 and TRBJ2-3; TRBD2 agrees at 7 bases. CDR1 and CDR2 from the germline V gene are SGHRS and YFSETQ. V shed 0 bases and J 4 bases; nucleotides not matched to a gene: 5. This CDR3 is 15 amino acids long. The CDR3, as DNA: TGCGCCAGCAGCTTGGAGGCAGGGAGGGCAGATACGCAGTATTTT. This sequence encodes CASSLEAGRADTQYF.

This clonotype was observed a handful of times. The CDR3 is CASSEERGLNSPLHF. The CDR3 nucleotides read TGTGCCAGCAGTGAAGAGAGGGGGCTCAATTCACCCCTCCACTTT. The gene calls are TRBV2 and TRBJ1-6; 7 bases are a match to TRBD1. With V trimmed by 1 base and J by 7 bases, 4 bases remained unmatched. CDR3 size: 15 residues. The germline V gene encodes CDR1 SNHLY and CDR2 FYNNEI.

This clonotype was recorded a few times. The chain has TRBV7-9 and TRBJ1-1; D is perhaps TRBD1 (5 bases). Germline-derived CDR1 and CDR2 are SEHNR and FQNEAQ (reference sequence). The CDR3 runs 13 residues. V was cut by 7 bases and J by 2 bases, with 11 bases left in between. The chain's CDR3 is CASTSGFNTEAFF. As DNA, the CDR3 is TGTGCCAGCACTTCAGGGTTTAACACTGAAGCTTTCTTT.

V is TRBV3-1 and J is TRBJ1-1; D possibly corresponds to TRBD1 (6 bases). Germline V gene sequence: CDR1 LGHDT, CDR2 YNNKEL (reference sequence). The CDR3 extends over 14 amino acids. The V gene lost 4 bases and the J gene lost 1 base, with 10 bases spanning the gap. CDR3 sequence reads: CASSLQGWNTEAFF. CDR3 nucleotide sequence: TGTGCCAGCAGCCTACAGGGCTGGAACACTGAAGCTTTCTTT.

This clonotype has ten or more counts. The genes are TRBV12-3 or TRBV12-4 and TRBJ2-7; 10 nucleotides match TRBD2. The V gene end was trimmed by 5 bases and the J gene end by 7 bases; junction bases not matched to a gene: 5. CDR3 length: 13 residues. The CDR3 region has the DNA TGTGCCAGCAGTCTTAGCGGGGGGAAGGAGCAGTACTTC. It translates to CASSLSGGKEQYF.

The table lists this clonotype with many counts. This chain joins TRBV29-1 and TRBJ2-2; 7 bases map to TRBD2. Trimming removed 2 bases from V and 5 bases from J; junction bases left unmatched: 8. Germline CDR1 is SQVTM and CDR2 is ANQGSEA. The CDR3 has 15 amino acids. DNA for the CDR3: TGCAGCGTTGAATCAGCGACTAGCCGGACCGGGGAGCTGTTTTTT. It codes for CSVESATSRTGELFF.

This CDR3 is CASSSLSWGKSNYGYTF. The CDR3 nucleotides are TGTGCCAGCAGCTCCCTTTCCTGGGGGAAATCTAACTATGGCTACACCTTC. The V and J genes are TRBV6-2 or TRBV6-3 and TRBJ1-2, with a tentative D call TRBD1 (5 bases). V lost 6 bases and J 0 bases, leaving 20 bases between the germline ends. This CDR3 contains 17 residues. Germline CDR1 is MNHEY and CDR2 is SVGEGT.

This clonotype was seen more than once but under ten times. The J gene is TRBJ2-2, the V gene TRBV3-1; TRBD2 aligns across 7 bases. The germline gives CDR1 LGHDT, CDR2 YNNKEL (reference sequence). The CDR3 covers 16 residues. The V and J ends lost 2 bases and 6 bases, in that order; junction bases with no gene match: 9. The CDR3 DNA reads TGTGCCAGCAGCCAATATCGGACTAGTCAAGCCGGGGAGCTGTTTTTT. The encoded protein is CASSQYRTSQAGELFF.

This clonotype was seen ten or more times. The V gene is TRBV12-3 or TRBV12-4, the J gene TRBJ2-7; TRBD1 might be the D (7 bases). The CDR3 sequence is 14 residues long. The V and J ends lost 5 bases and 4 bases respectively, with 15 bases between them. The DNA for the CDR3 is TGTGCCAGCAGTAAGGAGGGGGCCGGGTACGAGCAGTACTTC. Its translation: CASSKEGAGYEQYF.

This clonotype has a count of ten or more. The V call is TRBV27, the J call TRBJ1-4; TRBD1 matches at 7 bases. V was clipped by 5 bases and J by 5 bases; unmatched bases: 11. The CDR3 sequence is 16 residues long. CDR1 is MNHEY and CDR2 is SMNVEV in the germline V gene (reference sequence). CDR3 residues: CASSILYRGRNEKLFF. For the CDR3, the DNA is TGTGCCAGCAGTATTTTATACAGGGGCAGGAATGAAAAACTGTTTTTT.

Many counts were recorded for this clonotype. V usage is TRBV2 and J usage is TRBJ2-7; 9 bases fit TRBD1. The germline gives CDR1 SNHLY, CDR2 FYNNEI. J was trimmed by 7 bases and V by 8 bases; bases with no gene match: 6. This CDR3 spans 12 amino acids. CDR3: CASEQGALEQYF. The CDR3 coding sequence is TGTGCCAGCGAACAGGGGGCGCTTGAGCAGTACTTC.

This clonotype was seen at least ten times. This sequence joins TRBV6-5 and TRBJ1-1; D is uncertain. V shed 0 bases and J shed 2 bases, with 13 bases lying between them. CDR3 length equals 16 residues. Germline V lookup: CDR1 MNHEY, CDR2 SVGAGI. DNA of the CDR3: TGTGCCAGCAGTTACTCGCAAGGCCGTACTAACACTGAAGCTTTCTTT. It specifies CASSYSQGRTNTEAFF.

This clonotype was recorded a few times. The chain employs TRBV14 and TRBJ1-2, with D maybe TRBD1 (6 bases). CDR3 length: 16 amino acids. Germline values: CDR1 SGHDN, CDR2 FVKESK. V gave up 2 bases and J gave up 4 bases, with 17 bases separating them. The CDR3 DNA is TGTGCCAGCAGCCAAAGTATCGACAGGCCAATCTATGGCTACACCTTC. Encoded protein: CASSQSIDRPIYGYTF.

V usage is TRBV20-1 and J usage is TRBJ1-6; a possible D gene is TRBD1 (6 bases). The CDR3 has 13 amino acids. The V gene's germline CDR1 is DFQATT and CDR2 SNEGSKA (reference sequence). The V gene lost 6 bases and the J gene lost 6 bases, with 12 bases spanning the gap. CDR3 coding DNA: TGCAGTGCGAGGACAGAGAGTAATTCACCCCTCCACTTT. It is translated as CSARTESNSPLHF.

V usage is TRBV2 and J usage is TRBJ2-6, with D tentatively TRBD2 (5 bases). The CDR3 runs 16 residues. V dropped 2 bases and J dropped 0 bases, with 8 bases sitting between them. CDR1 is SNHLY, CDR2 FYNNEI, per germline. This CDR3 reads CASSESRGSGANVLTF. The CDR3 bases are TGTGCCAGCAGTGAATCACGGGGCTCTGGGGCCAACGTCCTGACTTTC.

There are a few counts of this clonotype. This chain links TRBV4-3 with TRBJ1-2; D remains unclear. V lost 4 bases and J lost 4, with 10 bases in between. Germline CDR1 and CDR2: LGHNA and YSLEER. The CDR3 is made up of 13 amino acids. The CDR3 DNA follows: TGCGCCAGCAGCCCTTCCAAGGGCTATGGCTACACCTTC. Translated: CASSPSKGYGYTF.

This clonotype was recorded many times. The chain joins TRBV6-2 or TRBV6-3 to TRBJ1-1, with 7 bases lining up with TRBD1. The V gene end was trimmed by 6 bases and the J gene end by 8 bases; junction bases not matched to a gene: 6. The germline V gene encodes CDR1 MNHEY and CDR2 SVGEGT. The CDR3 totals 12 residues. The CDR3 region is CASSPTGPEAFF. DNA of the CDR3: TGTGCCAGCAGCCCGACAGGGCCGGAAGCTTTCTTT.